This is a list of T cell receptor beta chains from one sample in a study of cytomegalovirus exposure and HLA in healthy donors. Libraries were prepared by immunoSEQ multiplex PCR; TCRdb keeps only in-frame clonotypes and omits some of them. The sample records 150,000 to 200,000 clones, 84% being singletons. The sequenced sample consisted of PBMCs. These receptors all stem from a man aged 25-45 years in good health and CMV-seropositive. Both conserved end residues are part of each CDR3. Clone size is shown for a subset of rows, as once, few, many or a class of expanded clone.

TRBV7-3 15 NA CASSPGLAGADEQYF
TRBV29-1 12 NA CSGGQENQPQHF
TRBV4-2 14 NA CASSQDRGGRELFF
TRBV9 14 NA CASSVATMSGELFF
TRBV7-2 17 once CASSLGTSGGRLYEQYF
TRBV7-2 15 NA CASSLGASRYNEQFF
TRBV5-1 14 NA CASSPGTFTDTQYF
TRBV7-6 16 NA CASSPAGGVGGTEAFF
TRBV6-5 14 NA CASSYLGQQETQYF
TRBV7-8 15 NA CASSLEAGRNNEQFF
TRBV29-1 13 NA CSVGLAGGGELFF
TRBV29-1 14 NA CSVEGVRGADTQYF
TRBV4-1 16 NA CASSQEGRTLNTEAFF
TRBV7-9 14 NA CASSPPGVQETQYF
TRBV10-3 15 NA CAISGAPSGNTEAFF
TRBV19 14 few CASSLGDSQETQYF
TRBV7-9 14 NA CASSLAQGSYEQFF
TRBV29-1 16 once CSVGGAGLPSSYEQYF
TRBV19 16 few CASRSRTGLDKNIQYF
TRBV28 16 once CASTLPKRLSNQPQHF
TRBV5-5 13 NA CASLKGDTDTQYF
TRBV21-1 15 few CASSKGRGDYNEQFF
TRBV6-4 14 NA CASSAIGGQETQYF
TRBV28 14 NA CASYGGQGRYEQYF
TRBV6-5 14 NA CASSRFHANYGYTF
TRBV29-1 15 NA CSVGGGSRSYNEQFF
TRBV7-8 18 NA CASSPGQGLLGGTDTQYF
TRBV2 20 NA CASRDGEPLLGGGYQETQYF
TRBV7-3 14 once CASSLAQGYNEQFF
TRBV2 14 NA CASSGTGGNQPQHF
TRBV28 17 NA CASSVPPGLAISYEQYF
TRBV2 14 few CASSEPARPGELFF
TRBV5-4 17 NA CASSFGLAGYGADTQYF
TRBV18 18 NA CASSPGTSGGRLTDTQYF
TRBV2 15 NA CASSGGTSLRDTQYF
TRBV6-5 14 once CASSSIDRANEQFF
TRBV5-6 15 NA CASSPGTGGWETQYF
TRBV19 14 few CASRDRDRGYGYTF
TRBV5-1 13 NA CASSVGQGPEQYF
TRBV6-5 13 NA CASNDRGTDTQYF
TRBV5-1 14 NA CASSLAGTSNTQYF
TRBV2 17 NA CASSKGLAGVPLDEQFF
TRBV9 16 NA CASSHSLGTGPYEQYF
TRBV6-6 15 NA CASSYGGSGQETQYF
TRBV10-1 15 NA CASSENREPYNEQFF
TRBV9 17 NA CASSLKGLLDSTDTQYF
TRBV6-6 13 NA CASRPTRTGELFF
TRBV6-1 15 NA CASRNLGGANQPQHF
TRBV7-9 16 NA CASSAVDRASSYEQYF
TRBV9 12 few CASSVGDKEQYF
TRBV6-1 18 NA CASSAQTGTLATNEKLFF
TRBV11-3 16 few CASSLGAGEMNTEAFF
TRBV11-2 17 NA CASSLGGQGAFQETQYF
TRBV7-8 19 NA CASSLAQGVKKDSGNTIYF
TRBV19 18 NA CASSPRGTSGGTTDTQYF
TRBV13 12 NA CASSSLYNEQFF
TRBV11-3 17 many CASSLVIYRSRTYEQYF
TRBV11-2 15 NA CASSLSGWPRETQYF
TRBV30 14 NA CAWSGVSFNQPQHF
TRBV28 15 once CASSLRGQGQNIQYF